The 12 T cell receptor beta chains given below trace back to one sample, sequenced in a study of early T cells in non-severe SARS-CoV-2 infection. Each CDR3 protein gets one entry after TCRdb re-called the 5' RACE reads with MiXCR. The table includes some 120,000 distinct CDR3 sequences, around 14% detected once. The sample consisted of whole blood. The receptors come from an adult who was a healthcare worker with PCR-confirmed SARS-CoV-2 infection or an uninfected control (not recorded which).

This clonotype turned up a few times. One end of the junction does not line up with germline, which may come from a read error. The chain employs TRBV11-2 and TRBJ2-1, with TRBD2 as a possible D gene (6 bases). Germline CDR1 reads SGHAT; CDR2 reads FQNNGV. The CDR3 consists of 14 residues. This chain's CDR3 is CASTPGLSNNEQFF. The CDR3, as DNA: TGTGCCAGCACCCCGGGACTCTCCAACAATGAGCAGTTCTTC.

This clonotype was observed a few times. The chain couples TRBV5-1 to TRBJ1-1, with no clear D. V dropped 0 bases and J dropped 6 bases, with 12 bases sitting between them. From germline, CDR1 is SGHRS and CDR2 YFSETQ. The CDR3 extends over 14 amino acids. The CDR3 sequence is CASSLDSYLPEAFF. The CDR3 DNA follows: TGCGCCAGCAGCTTGGACAGTTACTTACCTGAAGCTTTCTTT.

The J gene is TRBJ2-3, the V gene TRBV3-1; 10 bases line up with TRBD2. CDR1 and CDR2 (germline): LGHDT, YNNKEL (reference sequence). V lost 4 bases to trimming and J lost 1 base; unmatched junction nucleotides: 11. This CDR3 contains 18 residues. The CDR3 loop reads CASSPPGTSETRTDTQYF. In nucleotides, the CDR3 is TGTGCCAGCAGCCCCCCCGGGACTAGCGAAACCCGCACAGATACGCAGTATTTT.

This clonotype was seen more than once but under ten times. Written as DNA, the CDR3 is TGTGCCAGTAGTATCTCGAACAGGGTCGATGAGCAGTTCTTC. Translated, it gives CASSISNRVDEQFF. V is TRBV19 and J is TRBJ2-1, with D tentatively TRBD1 (6 bases). Trimming removed 3 bases from V and 8 bases from J, with 14 bases in between. In germline, CDR1 is LNHDA, CDR2 SQIVND (reference sequence). The CDR3 totals 14 residues.

CDR3 amino acids: CSARDFGLINSPLHF. For the CDR3, the DNA is TGCAGTGCTAGAGATTTTGGACTGATTAATTCACCCCTCCACTTT. The chain combines TRBV20-1 with TRBJ1-6; D remains unclear. CDR1 and CDR2 from the germline V gene are DFQATT and SNEGSKA (reference sequence). The CDR3 is made up of 15 amino acids. V lost 0 bases and J lost 6, with 12 bases in between.

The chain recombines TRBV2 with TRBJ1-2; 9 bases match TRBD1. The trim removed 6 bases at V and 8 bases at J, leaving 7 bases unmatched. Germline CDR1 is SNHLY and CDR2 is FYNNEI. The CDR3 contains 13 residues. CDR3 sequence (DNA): TGTGCCAGCAGGGCTGGGACAGGGCACGGCTACACCTTC. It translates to CASRAGTGHGYTF. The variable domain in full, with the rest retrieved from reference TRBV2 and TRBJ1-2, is EPEVTQTPSHQVTQMGQEVILRCVPISNHLYFYWYRQILGQKVEFLVSFYNNEISEKSEIFDDQFSVERPDGSNFTLKIRSTKLEDSAMYFCASRAGTGHGYTFGSGTRLTVV.

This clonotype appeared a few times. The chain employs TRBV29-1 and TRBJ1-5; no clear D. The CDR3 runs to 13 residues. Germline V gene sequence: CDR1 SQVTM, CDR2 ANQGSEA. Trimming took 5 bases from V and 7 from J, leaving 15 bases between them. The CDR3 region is CSVSGTDGQPQHF. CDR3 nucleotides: TGCAGCGTTTCCGGAACAGACGGCCAGCCCCAGCATTTT. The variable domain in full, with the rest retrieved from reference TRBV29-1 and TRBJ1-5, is SAVISQKPSRDICQRGTSLTIQCQVDSQVTMMFWYRQQPGQSLTLIATANQGSEATYESGFVIDKFPISRPNLTFSTLTVSNMSPEDSSIYLCSVSGTDGQPQHFGDGTRLSIL.

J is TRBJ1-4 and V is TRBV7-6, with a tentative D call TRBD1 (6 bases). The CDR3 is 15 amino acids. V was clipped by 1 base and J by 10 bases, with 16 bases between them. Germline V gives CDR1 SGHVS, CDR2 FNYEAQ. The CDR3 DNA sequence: TGTGCCAGCAGCTTAGACGGGATGGGGGGCCGAAAACTGTTTTTT. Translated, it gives CASSLDGMGGRKLFF.

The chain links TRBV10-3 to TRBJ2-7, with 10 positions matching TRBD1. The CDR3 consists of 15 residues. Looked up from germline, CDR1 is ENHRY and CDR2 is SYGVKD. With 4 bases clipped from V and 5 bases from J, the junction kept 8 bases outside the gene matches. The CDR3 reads CAISGGDRGLNEQYF. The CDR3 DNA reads TGTGCCATCAGTGGGGGGGACAGGGGCCTGAACGAGCAGTACTTC.

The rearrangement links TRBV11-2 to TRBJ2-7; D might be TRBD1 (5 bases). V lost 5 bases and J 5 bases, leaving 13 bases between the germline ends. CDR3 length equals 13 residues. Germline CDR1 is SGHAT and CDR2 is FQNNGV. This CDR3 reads CASSKARVNEQYF. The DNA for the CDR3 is TGTGCCAGCAGCAAGGCCAGGGTCAACGAGCAGTACTTC.

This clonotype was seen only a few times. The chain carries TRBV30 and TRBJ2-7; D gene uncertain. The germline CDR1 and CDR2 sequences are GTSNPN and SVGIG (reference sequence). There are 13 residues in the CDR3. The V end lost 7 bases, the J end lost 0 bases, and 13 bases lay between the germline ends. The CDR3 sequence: CASVRVGSYEQYF. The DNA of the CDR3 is TGTGCCTCGGTCCGGGTGGGCTCCTACGAGCAGTACTTC.

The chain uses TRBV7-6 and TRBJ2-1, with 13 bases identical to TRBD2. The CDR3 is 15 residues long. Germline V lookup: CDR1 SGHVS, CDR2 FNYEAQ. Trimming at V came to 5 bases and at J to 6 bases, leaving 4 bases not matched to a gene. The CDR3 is CASSKLAGGVNEQFF. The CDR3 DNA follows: TGTGCCAGCAGCAAACTAGCGGGAGGGGTCAATGAGCAGTTCTTC.